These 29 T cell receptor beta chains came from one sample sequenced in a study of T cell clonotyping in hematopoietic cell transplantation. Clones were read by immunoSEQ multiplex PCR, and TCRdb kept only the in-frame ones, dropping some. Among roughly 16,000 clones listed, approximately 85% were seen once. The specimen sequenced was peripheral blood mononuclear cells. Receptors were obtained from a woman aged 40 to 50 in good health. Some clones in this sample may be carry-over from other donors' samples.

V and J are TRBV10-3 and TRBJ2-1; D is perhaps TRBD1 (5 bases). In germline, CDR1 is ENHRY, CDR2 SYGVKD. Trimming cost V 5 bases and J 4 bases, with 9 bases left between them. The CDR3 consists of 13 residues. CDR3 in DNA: TGTGCCATCAGTCCCCAGGGATACAATGAGCAGTTCTTC. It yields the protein CAISPQGYNEQFF.

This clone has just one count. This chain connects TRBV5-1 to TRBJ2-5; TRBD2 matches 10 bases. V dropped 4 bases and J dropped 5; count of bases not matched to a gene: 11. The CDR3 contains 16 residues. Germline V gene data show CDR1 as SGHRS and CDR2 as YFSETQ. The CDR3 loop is CASSQAASGRGETQYF. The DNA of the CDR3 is TGCGCCAGCAGCCAGGCGGCTAGCGGGAGAGGGGAGACCCAGTACTTC. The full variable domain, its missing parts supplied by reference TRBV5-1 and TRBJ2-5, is KAGVTQTPRYLIKTRGQQVTLSCSPISGHRSVSWYQQTPGQGLQFLFEYFSETQRNKGNFPGRFSGRQFSNSRSEMNVSTLELGDSALYLCASSQAASGRGETQYFGPGTRLLVL.

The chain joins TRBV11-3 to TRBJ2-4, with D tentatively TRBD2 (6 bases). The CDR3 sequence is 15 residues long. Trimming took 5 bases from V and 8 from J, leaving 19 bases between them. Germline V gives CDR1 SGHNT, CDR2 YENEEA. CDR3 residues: CASSEGRRKRDIQYF. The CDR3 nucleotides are TGTGCCAGCAGCGAAGGTAGGCGCAAGCGGGACATTCAGTACTTC.

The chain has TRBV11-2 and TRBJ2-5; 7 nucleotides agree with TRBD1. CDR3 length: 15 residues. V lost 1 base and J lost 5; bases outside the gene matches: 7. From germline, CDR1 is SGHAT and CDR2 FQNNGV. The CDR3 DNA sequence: TGTGCCAGCAGCTTAGCCTCGACAGGGTTCGAGACCCAGTACTTC. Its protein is CASSLASTGFETQYF.

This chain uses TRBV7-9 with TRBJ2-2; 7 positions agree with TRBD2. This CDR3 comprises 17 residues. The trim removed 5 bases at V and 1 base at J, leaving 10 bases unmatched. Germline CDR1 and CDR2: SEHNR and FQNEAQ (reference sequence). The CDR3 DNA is TGTGCCAGCAGCCCCTCCCGGGGCGGGGGGAACACCGGGGAGCTGTTTTTT. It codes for CASSPSRGGGNTGELFF.

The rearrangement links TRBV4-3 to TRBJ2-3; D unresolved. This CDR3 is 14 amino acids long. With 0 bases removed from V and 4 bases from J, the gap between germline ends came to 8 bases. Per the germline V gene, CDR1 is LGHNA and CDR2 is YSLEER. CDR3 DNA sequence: TGCGCCAGCAGCCAAGATCTAGAGGCAGATACGCAGTATTTT. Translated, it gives CASSQDLEADTQYF.

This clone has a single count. CDR3 in DNA: TGCGCCAGCAGTGACGGTGGGGCAACCCAGCATTTT. Amino acids: CASSDGGATQHF. The chain uses TRBV10-2 and TRBJ1-5; tentative D call: TRBD1 (5 bases). CDR1 and CDR2 from the germline V gene are WSHSY and SAAADI. CDR3 length: 12 amino acids. V was trimmed by 3 bases and J by 11 bases, leaving 11 bases between them.

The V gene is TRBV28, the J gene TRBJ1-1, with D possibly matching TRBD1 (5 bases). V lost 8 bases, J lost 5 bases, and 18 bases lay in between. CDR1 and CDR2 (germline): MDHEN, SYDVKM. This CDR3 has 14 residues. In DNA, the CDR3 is TGTGCCAGCGCCCTTGACAGTATTGGGACTGAAGCTTTCTTT. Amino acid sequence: CASALDSIGTEAFF. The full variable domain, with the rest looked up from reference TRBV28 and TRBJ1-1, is DVKVTQSSRYLVKRTGEKVFLECVQDMDHENMFWYRQDPGLGLRLIYFSYDVKMKEKGDIPEGYSVSREKKERFSLILESASTNQTSMYLCASALDSIGTEAFFGQGTRLTVV.

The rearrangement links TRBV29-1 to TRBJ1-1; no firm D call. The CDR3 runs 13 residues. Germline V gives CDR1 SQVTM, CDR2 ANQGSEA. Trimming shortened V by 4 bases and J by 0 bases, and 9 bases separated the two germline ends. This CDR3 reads CSVAGVLNTEAFF. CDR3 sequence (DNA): TGCAGCGTTGCTGGGGTGCTGAACACTGAAGCTTTCTTT.

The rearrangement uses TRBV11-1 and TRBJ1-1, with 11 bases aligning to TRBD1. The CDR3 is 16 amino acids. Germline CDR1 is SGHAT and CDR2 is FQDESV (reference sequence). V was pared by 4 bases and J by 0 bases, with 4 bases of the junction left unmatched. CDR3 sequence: CASSSGQGAVNTEAFF. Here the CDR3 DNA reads TGTGCCAGCAGCTCTGGACAGGGGGCGGTGAACACTGAAGCTTTCTTT.

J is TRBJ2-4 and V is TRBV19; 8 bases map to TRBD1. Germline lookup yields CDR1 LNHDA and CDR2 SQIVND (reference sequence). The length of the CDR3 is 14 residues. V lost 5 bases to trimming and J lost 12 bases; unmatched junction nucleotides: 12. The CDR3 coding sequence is TGTGCCAGTAGTGCGTCAGGGGGCATGACTTCTCAGTACTTC. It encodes CASSASGGMTSQYF.

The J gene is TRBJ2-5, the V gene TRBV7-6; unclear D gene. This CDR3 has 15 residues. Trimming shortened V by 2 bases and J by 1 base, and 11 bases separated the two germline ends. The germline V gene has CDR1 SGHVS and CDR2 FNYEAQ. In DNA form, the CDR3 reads TGTGCCAGCAGCTTAACTCCCGGAGTCCAAGAGACCCAGTACTTC. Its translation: CASSLTPGVQETQYF.

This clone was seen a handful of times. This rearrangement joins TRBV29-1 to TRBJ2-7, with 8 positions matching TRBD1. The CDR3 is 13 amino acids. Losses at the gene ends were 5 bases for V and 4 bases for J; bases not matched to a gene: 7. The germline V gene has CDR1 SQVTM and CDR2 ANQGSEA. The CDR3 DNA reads TGCAGCGTTCTGACAGGGGCTTCGTACGAGCAGTACTTC. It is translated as CSVLTGASYEQYF.

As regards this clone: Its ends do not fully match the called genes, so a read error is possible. The DNA of the CDR3 is TGTGCCAGCAGTACCTTGTACGAACAGTACTTC. It translates to CASSTLYEQYF. V gene TRBV2 combines with J gene TRBJ2-7; D is ambiguous. CDR1 is SNHLY and CDR2 is FYNNEI in the germline V gene. CDR3 length: 11 amino acids.

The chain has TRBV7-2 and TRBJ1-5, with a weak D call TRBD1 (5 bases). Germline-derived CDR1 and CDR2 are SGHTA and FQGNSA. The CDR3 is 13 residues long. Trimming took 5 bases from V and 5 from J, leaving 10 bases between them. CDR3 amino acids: CASSAQVYQPQHF. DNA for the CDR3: TGTGCCAGCAGCGCACAGGTCTATCAGCCCCAGCATTTT. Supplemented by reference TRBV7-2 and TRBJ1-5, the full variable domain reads GAGVSQSPSNKVTEKGKDVELRCDPISGHTALYWYRQSLGQGLEFLIYFQGNSAPDKSGLPSDRFSAERTGGSVSTLTIQRTQQEDSAVYLCASSAQVYQPQHFGDGTRLSIL.

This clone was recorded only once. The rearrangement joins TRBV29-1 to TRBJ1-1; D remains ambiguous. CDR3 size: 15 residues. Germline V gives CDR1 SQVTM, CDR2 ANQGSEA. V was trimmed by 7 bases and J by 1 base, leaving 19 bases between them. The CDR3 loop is CSATRREPTNTEAFF. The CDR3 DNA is TGCAGCGCCACCCGGCGGGAGCCCACGAACACTGAAGCTTTCTTT.

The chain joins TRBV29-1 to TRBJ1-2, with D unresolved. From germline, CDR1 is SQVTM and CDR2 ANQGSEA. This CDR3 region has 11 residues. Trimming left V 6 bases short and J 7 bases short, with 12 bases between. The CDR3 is CSVPGAAGYTF. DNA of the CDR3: TGCAGCGTACCAGGAGCGGCTGGCTACACCTTC. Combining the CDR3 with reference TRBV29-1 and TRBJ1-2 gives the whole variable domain SAVISQKPSRDICQRGTSLTIQCQVDSQVTMMFWYRQQPGQSLTLIATANQGSEATYESGFVIDKFPISRPNLTFSTLTVSNMSPEDSSIYLCSVPGAAGYTFGSGTRLTVV.

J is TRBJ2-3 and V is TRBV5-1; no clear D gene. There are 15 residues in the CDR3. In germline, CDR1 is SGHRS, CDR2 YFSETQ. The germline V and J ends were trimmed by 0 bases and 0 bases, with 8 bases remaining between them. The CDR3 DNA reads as TGCGCCAGCAGCTTGGTAGCACTTAGCACAGATACGCAGTATTTT. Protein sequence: CASSLVALSTDTQYF.

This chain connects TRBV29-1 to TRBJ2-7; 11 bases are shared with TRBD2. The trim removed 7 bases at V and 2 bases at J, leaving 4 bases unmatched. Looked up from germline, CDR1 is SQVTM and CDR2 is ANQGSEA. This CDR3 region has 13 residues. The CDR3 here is CSGRLAGTYEQYF. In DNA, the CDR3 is TGCAGCGGCAGACTAGCGGGGACCTACGAGCAGTACTTC.

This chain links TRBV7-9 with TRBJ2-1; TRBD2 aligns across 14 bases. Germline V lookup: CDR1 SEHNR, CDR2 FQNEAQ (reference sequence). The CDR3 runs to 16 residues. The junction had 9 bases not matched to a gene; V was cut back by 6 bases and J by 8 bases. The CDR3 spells CASSTGLAGGRYEQFF. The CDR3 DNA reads TGTGCCAGCAGTACTGGACTAGCGGGAGGTCGGTATGAGCAGTTCTTC.

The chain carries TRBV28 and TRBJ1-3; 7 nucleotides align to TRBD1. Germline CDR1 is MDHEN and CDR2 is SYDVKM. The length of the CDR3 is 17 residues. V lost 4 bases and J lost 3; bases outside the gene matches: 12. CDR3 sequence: CASSSQGTDSRGNTIYF. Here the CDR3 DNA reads TGTGCCAGCAGTTCACAGGGGACTGATTCTCGTGGAAACACCATATATTTT.

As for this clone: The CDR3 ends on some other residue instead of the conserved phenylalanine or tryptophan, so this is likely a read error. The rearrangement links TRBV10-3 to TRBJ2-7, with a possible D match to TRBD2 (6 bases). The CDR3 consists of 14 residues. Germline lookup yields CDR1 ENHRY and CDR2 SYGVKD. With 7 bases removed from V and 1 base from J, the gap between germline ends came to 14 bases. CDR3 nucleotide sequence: TGTGCCATCAAAACCCCCGGGACTTCCTACGAGCAGTACCTC. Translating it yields CAIKTPGTSYEQYL.

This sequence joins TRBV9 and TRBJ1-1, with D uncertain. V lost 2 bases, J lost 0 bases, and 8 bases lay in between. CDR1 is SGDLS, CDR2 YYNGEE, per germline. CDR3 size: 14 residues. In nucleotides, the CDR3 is TGTGCCAGCAGCGTTGGGTCCATGAACACTGAAGCTTTCTTT. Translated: CASSVGSMNTEAFF.

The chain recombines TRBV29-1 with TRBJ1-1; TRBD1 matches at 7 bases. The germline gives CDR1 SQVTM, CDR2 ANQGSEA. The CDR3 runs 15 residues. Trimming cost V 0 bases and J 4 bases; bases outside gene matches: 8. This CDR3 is CSVEDHQGEVTEAFF. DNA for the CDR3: TGCAGCGTTGAAGATCATCAGGGGGAGGTCACTGAAGCTTTCTTT.

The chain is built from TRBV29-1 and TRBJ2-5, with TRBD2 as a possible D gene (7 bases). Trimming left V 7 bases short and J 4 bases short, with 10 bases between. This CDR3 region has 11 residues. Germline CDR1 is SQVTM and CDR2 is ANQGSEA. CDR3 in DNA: TGCAGCGGCCGGGGGGCAGAGACCCAGTACTTC. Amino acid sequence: CSGRGAETQYF.

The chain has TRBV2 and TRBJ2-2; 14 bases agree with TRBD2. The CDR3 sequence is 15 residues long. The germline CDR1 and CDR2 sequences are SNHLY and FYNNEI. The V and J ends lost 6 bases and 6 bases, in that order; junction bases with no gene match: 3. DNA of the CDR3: TGTGCCAGCAGGAGGACTAGCGGGAGGTCCGGGGAGCTGTTTTTT. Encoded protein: CASRRTSGRSGELFF.

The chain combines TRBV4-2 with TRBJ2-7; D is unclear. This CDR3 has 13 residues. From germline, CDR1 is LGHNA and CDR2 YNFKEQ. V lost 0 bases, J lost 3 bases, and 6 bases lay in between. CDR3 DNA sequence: TGTGCCAGCAGCCAAGAGGTAGTCTACGAGCAGTACTTC. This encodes CASSQEVVYEQYF.

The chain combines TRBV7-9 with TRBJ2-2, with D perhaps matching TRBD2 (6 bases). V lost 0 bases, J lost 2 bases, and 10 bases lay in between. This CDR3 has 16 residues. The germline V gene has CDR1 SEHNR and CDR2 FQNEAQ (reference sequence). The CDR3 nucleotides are TGTGCCAGCAGCTTAGCCCCGGGACTTAACACCGGGGAGCTGTTTTTT. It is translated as CASSLAPGLNTGELFF.

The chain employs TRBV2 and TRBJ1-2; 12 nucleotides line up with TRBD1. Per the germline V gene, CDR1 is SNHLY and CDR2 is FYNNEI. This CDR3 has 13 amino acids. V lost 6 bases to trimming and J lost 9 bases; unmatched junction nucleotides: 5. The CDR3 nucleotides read TGTGCCAGCAGAGGGACAGGGGGCTCTAGCTACACCTTC. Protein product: CASRGTGGSSYTF.